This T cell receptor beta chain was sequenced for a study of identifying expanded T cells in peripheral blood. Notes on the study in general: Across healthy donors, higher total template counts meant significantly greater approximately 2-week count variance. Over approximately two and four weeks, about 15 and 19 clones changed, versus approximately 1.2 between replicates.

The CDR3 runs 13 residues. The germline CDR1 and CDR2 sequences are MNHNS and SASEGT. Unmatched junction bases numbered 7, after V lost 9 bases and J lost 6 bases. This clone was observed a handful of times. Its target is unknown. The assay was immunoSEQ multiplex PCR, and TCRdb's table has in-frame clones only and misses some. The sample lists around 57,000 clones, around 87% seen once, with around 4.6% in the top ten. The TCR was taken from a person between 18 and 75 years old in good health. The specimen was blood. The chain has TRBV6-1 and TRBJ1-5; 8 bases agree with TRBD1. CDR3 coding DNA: TGTGCCAGTCGTCCGACAGGGGTTCAGCCCCAGCATTTT. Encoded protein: CASRPTGVQPQHF.